The 22 T cell receptor beta chains below were found in one sample sequenced in a study of early T cells in non-severe SARS-CoV-2 infection. One entry per CDR3 protein results from TCRdb running MiXCR on the 5' RACE reads. Of some 62,000 distinct CDR3 sequences listed, approximately 10% are singletons. Sequencing input: whole blood. The receptors were sampled from an adult who was a healthcare worker with PCR-confirmed SARS-CoV-2 infection or an uninfected control (not recorded which).

The rearrangement joins TRBV6-5 to TRBJ1-5; no reliable D call. The V gene's germline CDR1 is MNHEY and CDR2 SVGAGI. This CDR3 spans 13 amino acids. Trimming cost V 8 bases and J 5 bases, with 13 bases left between them. The CDR3 here is CASGWRGDQPQHF. As DNA, the CDR3 is TGTGCCAGCGGCTGGCGGGGTGATCAGCCCCAGCATTTT.

This clonotype came up a few times. The chain uses TRBV25-1 and TRBJ2-1; D is perhaps TRBD1 or TRBD2 (5 bases each). The CDR3 runs to 14 residues. Trimming took 10 bases from V and 9 from J, leaving 22 bases between them. Per the germline V gene, CDR1 is MGHDK and CDR2 is SYGVNS. CDR3 amino acids: CATQKRDPLGEQFF. The CDR3 nucleotides are TGTGCCACCCAAAAACGGGACCCTTTGGGTGAGCAGTTCTTC.

This clonotype has a handful of counts. This chain links TRBV3-1 with TRBJ2-3, with D possibly being TRBD2 (5 bases). CDR1 is LGHDT and CDR2 is YNNKEL in the germline V gene (reference sequence). The CDR3 runs 18 residues. The V end lost 0 bases, the J end lost 6 bases, and 22 bases lay between the germline ends. This chain's CDR3 is CASSQDPFSFRSGDTQYF. The CDR3 bases are TGTGCCAGCAGCCAAGATCCATTTAGTTTCCGAAGCGGTGATACGCAGTATTTT.

There are a few counts of this clonotype. V is TRBV20-1 and J is TRBJ2-3; D gene ambiguous. Germline V lookup: CDR1 DFQATT, CDR2 SNEGSKA (reference sequence). This CDR3 has 16 residues. V lost 4 bases, J lost 1 base, and 18 bases lay in between. Here the CDR3 DNA reads TGCAGTGCTACTCCTACAGAGAAAAAGGGCACAGATACGCAGTATTTT. Its translation is CSATPTEKKGTDTQYF.

The genes are TRBV7-3 and TRBJ2-2; D not resolved. Germline CDR1 and CDR2: SGHTA and FQGTGA. This CDR3 region has 12 residues. Between the trimmed V and J ends, which lost 7 bases and 4 bases, there was a span of 7 bases. Here the CDR3 reads CASNHGTGELFF. In DNA form, the CDR3 reads TGTGCCAGCAACCATGGCACCGGGGAGCTGTTTTTT.

DNA of the CDR3: TGTGCCAGCAGTTCCCTCCTAAAGAACACTGAAGCTTTCTTT. Translation: CASSSLLKNTEAFF. V is TRBV6-2 or TRBV6-3 and J is TRBJ1-1; D is uncertain. The V gene's germline CDR1 is MNHEY and CDR2 SVGEGT. Deletions cut 4 bases from V and 1 base from J, with 10 bases between. There are 14 residues in the CDR3.

This clonotype was counted between two and nine times. The gene calls are TRBV20-1 and TRBJ2-1; no clear D. Germline CDR1 reads DFQATT; CDR2 reads SNEGSKA (reference sequence). V lost 3 bases to trimming and J lost 3 bases, with 9 bases between them. This CDR3 comprises 13 residues. CDR3 nucleotide sequence: TGCAGTGCTAGCCCGGACCGCTACAATGAGCAGTTCTTC. This gives the protein CSASPDRYNEQFF.

This clonotype appeared a few times. The V and J genes are TRBV20-1 and TRBJ2-2, with D possibly being TRBD2 (6 bases). The CDR3 extends over 13 amino acids. V shed 3 bases and J shed 7 bases, with 12 bases lying between them. CDR1 is DFQATT and CDR2 is SNEGSKA in the germline V gene (reference sequence). The CDR3 DNA reads as TGCAGTGCTAGCGAGCGGGTTGACGGGGAGCTGTTTTTT. It specifies CSASERVDGELFF.

This chain connects TRBV7-7 to TRBJ2-2, with 8 bases lining up with TRBD1. Germline lookup yields CDR1 SSHAT and CDR2 FNYEAQ (reference sequence). V lost 3 bases, J lost 5 bases, and 8 bases stayed unmatched. The CDR3 contains 16 residues. This CDR3 is CASSLSPGQATGELFF. CDR3 coding DNA: TGTGCCAGCAGCTTGAGCCCGGGACAGGCAACCGGGGAGCTGTTTTTT.

This CDR3 is CASRPGGTTGTQYF. DNA of the CDR3: TGTGCCAGCCGACCCGGGGGGACGACAGGGACCCAGTACTTC. The chain combines TRBV7-3 with TRBJ2-5, with D possibly being TRBD2 (7 bases). The CDR3 consists of 14 residues. CDR1 is SGHTA and CDR2 is FQGTGA in the germline V gene. Trimming removed 8 bases at V and 7 bases at J, with 20 bases between.

This clonotype was found many times. This chain connects TRBV20-1 to TRBJ2-1; TRBD2 might be the D (7 bases). Germline CDR1 is DFQATT and CDR2 is SNEGSKA (reference sequence). Trimming stripped 5 bases from V and 4 bases from J, with 27 bases between. The CDR3 is made up of 18 amino acids. CDR3 nucleotides: TGCAGTGCTCTACCCCTTGACCCCAGGGAGGGGGGGTACAATGAGCAGTTCTTC. This codes for CSALPLDPREGGYNEQFF.

Here the CDR3 reads CASTEGVTPQAFF. The CDR3, as DNA: TGTGCCAGCACCGAGGGGGTTACTCCACAAGCTTTCTTT. The chain combines TRBV5-6 with TRBJ1-1; D may be TRBD1 (6 bases). The CDR3 contains 13 residues. Trimming shortened V by 6 bases and J by 9 bases, and 18 bases separated the two germline ends. Germline V gene sequence: CDR1 SGHDT, CDR2 YYEEEE.

This clonotype was detected many times. V usage is TRBV11-3 and J usage is TRBJ2-7, with 8 nucleotides matching TRBD2. CDR1 is SGHNT, CDR2 YENEEA, per germline. The CDR3 has 17 residues. V shed 4 bases, J shed 2 bases, and the junction held 13 bases outside the gene matches. This CDR3 is CASSYLSGGPTAYEQYV. The CDR3 coding sequence is TGTGCCAGCAGCTACCTCAGCGGGGGCCCGACCGCCTACGAGCAGTACGTC.

This clonotype was seen at least ten times. This sequence joins TRBV12-3 or TRBV12-4 and TRBJ2-5; perhaps TRBD2 as D (6 bases). This CDR3 spans 13 amino acids. Between the trimmed V and J ends, which lost 8 bases and 5 bases, there was a span of 15 bases. CDR3 in DNA: TGTGCCAGCGGGACTTCCAAGGTGGAGACCCAGTACTTC. It translates to CASGTSKVETQYF.

This clonotype was seen at least ten times. V gene TRBV18 combines with J gene TRBJ1-1, with D unresolved. From germline, CDR1 is KGHSH and CDR2 LQKENI. V was pared by 0 bases and J by 3 bases, with 14 bases between. The CDR3 runs 16 residues. CDR3 sequence reads: CASSPPGLVGDTEAFF. In DNA, the CDR3 is TGTGCCAGCTCACCACCAGGGTTAGTTGGGGACACTGAAGCTTTCTTT.

V usage is TRBV6-1 and J usage is TRBJ1-2; no clear D. V was pared by 3 bases and J by 4 bases, with 9 bases between. Germline-derived CDR1 and CDR2 are MNHNS and SASEGT. CDR3 length: 13 residues. CDR3 sequence reads: CASSDFPVYGYTF. CDR3 nucleotides: TGTGCCAGCAGTGATTTCCCAGTCTATGGCTACACCTTC.

The chain uses TRBV11-3 and TRBJ2-3; D is perhaps TRBD1 or TRBD2 (5 bases each). The CDR3 runs 14 residues. V shed 5 bases and J shed 0 bases, with 9 bases lying between them. Germline V gene data show CDR1 as SGHNT and CDR2 as YENEEA. The CDR3, as DNA: TGTGCCAGCAGCCTGGGGGTTAGCACAGATACGCAGTATTTT. This codes for CASSLGVSTDTQYF.

This clonotype was found a few times. This sequence joins TRBV3-1 and TRBJ2-4; D might be TRBD1 (6 bases). The CDR3 spans 15 residues. Germline CDR1 reads LGHDT; CDR2 reads YNNKEL (reference sequence). V lost 3 bases, J lost 2 bases, and 11 bases lay in between. The CDR3 region has the DNA TGTGCCAGCAGCCAGGAGGACAGTTCCAAAAACATTCAGTACTTC. It specifies CASSQEDSSKNIQYF.

This clonotype was picked up a small number of times. V and J are TRBV11-3 and TRBJ2-4; possible D gene TRBD2, 6 bases. CDR3 length: 15 residues. V shed 0 bases and J shed 2 bases, with 8 bases lying between them. CDR1 is SGHNT, CDR2 YENEEA, per germline. CDR3 nucleotide sequence: TGTGCCAGCAGCTTAGATGCGGGACCCAAAAACATTCAGTACTTC. Translated: CASSLDAGPKNIQYF.

At least ten counts were recorded for this clonotype. Here the CDR3 reads CASSWTGKYNEQFF. In nucleotides, the CDR3 is TGTGCCAGCAGCTGGACAGGGAAGTACAATGAGCAGTTCTTC. The chain employs TRBV5-6 and TRBJ2-1; 8 bases are shared with TRBD1. The CDR3 is 14 residues long. With V trimmed by 3 bases and J by 4 bases, 3 bases remained unmatched. Germline V CDR1 and CDR2: SGHDT, YYEEEE.

This clonotype has a count of ten or more. This chain joins TRBV5-5 and TRBJ1-2, with D possibly being TRBD1 (6 bases). With 4 bases removed from V and 0 bases from J, the gap between germline ends came to 19 bases. In germline, CDR1 is SGHKS, CDR2 YYEKEE (reference sequence). The length of the CDR3 is 17 residues. CDR3 coding DNA: TGTGCCAGCAGCACACGACCACCACGGGACACTAACTATGGCTACACCTTC. Translated, it gives CASSTRPPRDTNYGYTF.

This clonotype was seen a few times. This rearrangement joins TRBV6-4 to TRBJ2-3; the match to TRBD1 covers 7 bases. V shed 5 bases and J 3 bases; nucleotides not matched to a gene: 8. The CDR3 consists of 15 residues. In germline, CDR1 is MRHNA, CDR2 SNTAGT. CDR3 in DNA: TGTGCCAGCAGTTTACAGGGGAGTTGGACAGATACGCAGTATTTT. Encoded protein: CASSLQGSWTDTQYF.